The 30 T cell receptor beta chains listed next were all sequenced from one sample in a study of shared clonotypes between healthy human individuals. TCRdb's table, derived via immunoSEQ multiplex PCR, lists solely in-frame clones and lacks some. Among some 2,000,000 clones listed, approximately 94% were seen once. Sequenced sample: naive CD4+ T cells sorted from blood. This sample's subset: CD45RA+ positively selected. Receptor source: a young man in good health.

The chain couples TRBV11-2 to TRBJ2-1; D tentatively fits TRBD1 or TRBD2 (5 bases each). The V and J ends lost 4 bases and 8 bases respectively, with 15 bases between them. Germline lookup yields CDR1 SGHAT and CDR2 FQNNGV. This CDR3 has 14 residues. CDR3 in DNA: TGTGCCAGCAGCTCCAGGGTCATGAGGGATGAGCAGTTCTTC. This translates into CASSSRVMRDEQFF.

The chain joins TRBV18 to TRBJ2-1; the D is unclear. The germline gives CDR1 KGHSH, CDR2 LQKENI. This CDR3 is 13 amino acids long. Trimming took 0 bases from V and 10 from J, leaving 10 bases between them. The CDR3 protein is CASSPPVATEQFF. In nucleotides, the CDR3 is TGTGCCAGCTCACCACCGGTCGCAACGGAGCAGTTCTTC.

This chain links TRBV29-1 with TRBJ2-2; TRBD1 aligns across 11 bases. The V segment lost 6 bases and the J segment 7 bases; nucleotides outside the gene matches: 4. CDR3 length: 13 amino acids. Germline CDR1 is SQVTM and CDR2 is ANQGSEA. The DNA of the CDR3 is TGCAGCGTCGGGACAGGGGGGGACGGGGAGCTGTTTTTT. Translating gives CSVGTGGDGELFF.

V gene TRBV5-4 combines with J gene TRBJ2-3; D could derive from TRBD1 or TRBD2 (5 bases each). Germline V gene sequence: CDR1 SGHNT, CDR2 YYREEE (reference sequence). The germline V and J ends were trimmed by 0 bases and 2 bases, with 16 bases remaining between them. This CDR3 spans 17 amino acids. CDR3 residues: CASSLAGLRDHTDTQYF. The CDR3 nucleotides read TGTGCCAGCAGCTTGGCCGGACTCAGGGACCACACAGATACGCAGTATTTT.

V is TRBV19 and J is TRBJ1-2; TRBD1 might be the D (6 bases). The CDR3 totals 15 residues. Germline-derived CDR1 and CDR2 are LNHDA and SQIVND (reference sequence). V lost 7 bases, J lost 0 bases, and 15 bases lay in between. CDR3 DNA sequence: TGTGCCAGTATGGTAGGGCCAGGGGCTAACTATGGCTACACCTTC. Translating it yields CASMVGPGANYGYTF.

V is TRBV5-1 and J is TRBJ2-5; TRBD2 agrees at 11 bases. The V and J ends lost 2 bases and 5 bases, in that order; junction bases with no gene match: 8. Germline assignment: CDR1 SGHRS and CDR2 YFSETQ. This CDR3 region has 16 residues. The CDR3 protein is CASSFGTSGPGETQYF. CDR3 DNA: TGCGCCAGCAGCTTCGGGACTAGCGGACCTGGGGAGACCCAGTACTTC.

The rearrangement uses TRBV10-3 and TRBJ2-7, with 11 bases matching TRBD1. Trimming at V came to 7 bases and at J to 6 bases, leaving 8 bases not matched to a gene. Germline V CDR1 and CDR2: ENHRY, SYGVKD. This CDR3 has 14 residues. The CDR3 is CAIMSGQGAFEQYF. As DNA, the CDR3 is TGTGCCATCATGTCCGGACAGGGGGCTTTCGAGCAGTACTTC.

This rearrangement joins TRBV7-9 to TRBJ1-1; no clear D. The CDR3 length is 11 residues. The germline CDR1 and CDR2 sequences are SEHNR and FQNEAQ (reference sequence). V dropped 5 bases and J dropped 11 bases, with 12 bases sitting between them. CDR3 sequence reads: CASSDGFRAFF. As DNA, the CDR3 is TGTGCCAGCAGCGACGGGTTTCGCGCTTTCTTT. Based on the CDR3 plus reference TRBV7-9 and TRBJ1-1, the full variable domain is DTGVSQNPRHKITKRGQNVTFRCDPISEHNRLYWYRQTLGQGPEFLTYFQNEAQLEKSRLLSDRFSAERPKGSFSTLEIQRTEQGDSAMYLCASSDGFRAFFGQGTRLTVV.

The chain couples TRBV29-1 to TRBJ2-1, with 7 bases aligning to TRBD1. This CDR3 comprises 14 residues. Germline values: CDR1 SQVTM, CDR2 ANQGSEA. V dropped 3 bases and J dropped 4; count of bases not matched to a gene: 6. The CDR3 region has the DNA TGCAGCGTTGAGTTGGGGACAGCTTACAATGAGCAGTTCTTC. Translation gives CSVELGTAYNEQFF.

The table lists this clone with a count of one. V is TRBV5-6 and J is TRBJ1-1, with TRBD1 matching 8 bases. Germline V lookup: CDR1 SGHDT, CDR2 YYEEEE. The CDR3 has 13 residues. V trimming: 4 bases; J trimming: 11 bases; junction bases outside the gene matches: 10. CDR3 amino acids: CASSPGTGGRAFF. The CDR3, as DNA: TGTGCCAGCAGCCCCGGGACAGGCGGGAGGGCTTTCTTT. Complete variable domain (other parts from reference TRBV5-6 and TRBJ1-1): DAGVTQSPTHLIKTRGQQVTLRCSPKSGHDTVSWYQQALGQGPQFIFQYYEEEERQRGNFPDRFSGHQFPNYSSELNVNALLLGDSALYLCASSPGTGGRAFFGQGTRLTVV.

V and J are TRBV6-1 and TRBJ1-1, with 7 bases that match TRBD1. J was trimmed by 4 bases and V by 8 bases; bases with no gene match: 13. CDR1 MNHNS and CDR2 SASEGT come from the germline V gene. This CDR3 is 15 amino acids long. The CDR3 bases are TGTGCCAGCGCAGGGGGACGAGCAGGGGGCACTGAAGCTTTCTTT. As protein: CASAGGRAGGTEAFF.

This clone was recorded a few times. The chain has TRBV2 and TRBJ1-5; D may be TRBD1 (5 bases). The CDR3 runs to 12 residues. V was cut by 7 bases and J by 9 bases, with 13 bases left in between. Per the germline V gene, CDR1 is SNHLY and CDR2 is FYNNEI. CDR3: CASTGTGGPQHF. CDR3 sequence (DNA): TGTGCCAGCACCGGGACTGGCGGGCCCCAGCATTTT.

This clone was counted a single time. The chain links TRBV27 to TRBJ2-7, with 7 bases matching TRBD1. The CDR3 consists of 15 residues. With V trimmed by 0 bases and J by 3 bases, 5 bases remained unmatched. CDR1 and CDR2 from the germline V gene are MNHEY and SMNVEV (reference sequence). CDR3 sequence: CASSLSGQRFYEQYF. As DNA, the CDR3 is TGTGCCAGCAGTTTATCGGGACAGAGGTTCTACGAGCAGTACTTC.

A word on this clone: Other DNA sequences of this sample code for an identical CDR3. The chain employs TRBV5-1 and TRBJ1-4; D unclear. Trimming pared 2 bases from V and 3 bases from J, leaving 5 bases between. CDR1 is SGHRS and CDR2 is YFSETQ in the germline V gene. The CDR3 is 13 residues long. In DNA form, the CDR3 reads TGCGCCAGCAGCTTTGGCCCTAATGAAAAACTGTTTTTT. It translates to CASSFGPNEKLFF.

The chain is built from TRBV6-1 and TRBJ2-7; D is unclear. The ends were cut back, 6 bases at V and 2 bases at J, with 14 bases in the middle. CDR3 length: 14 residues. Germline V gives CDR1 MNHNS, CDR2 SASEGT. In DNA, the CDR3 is TGTGCCAGCAGCTCGAGAGGCGCACCCTACGAGCAGTACTTC. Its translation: CASSSRGAPYEQYF.

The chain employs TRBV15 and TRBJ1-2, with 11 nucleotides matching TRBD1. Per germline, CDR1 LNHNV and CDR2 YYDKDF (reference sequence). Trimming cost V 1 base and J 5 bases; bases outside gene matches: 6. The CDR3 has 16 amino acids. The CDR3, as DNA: TGTGCCACCAGCAGAGGGCGGACAGGGGGCAAGTATGGCTACACCTTC. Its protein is CATSRGRTGGKYGYTF.

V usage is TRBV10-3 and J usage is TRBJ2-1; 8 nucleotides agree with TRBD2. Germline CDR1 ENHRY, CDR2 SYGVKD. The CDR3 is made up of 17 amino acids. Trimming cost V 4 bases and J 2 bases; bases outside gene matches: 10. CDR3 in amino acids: CAISATGTSGAYNEQFF. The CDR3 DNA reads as TGTGCCATCAGTGCGACCGGTACTAGCGGAGCCTACAATGAGCAGTTCTTC.

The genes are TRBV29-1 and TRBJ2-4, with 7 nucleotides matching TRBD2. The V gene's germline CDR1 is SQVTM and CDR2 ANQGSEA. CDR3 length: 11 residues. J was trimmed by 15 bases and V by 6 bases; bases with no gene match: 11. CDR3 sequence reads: CSVGTTGVVYF. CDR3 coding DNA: TGCAGCGTCGGGACTACCGGTGTGGTGTACTTC.

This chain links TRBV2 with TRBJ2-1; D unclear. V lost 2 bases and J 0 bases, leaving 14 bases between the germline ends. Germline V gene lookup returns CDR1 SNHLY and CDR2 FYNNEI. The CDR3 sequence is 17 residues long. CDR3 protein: CASSEPPAMSSYNEQFF. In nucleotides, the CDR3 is TGTGCCAGCAGTGAACCTCCTGCAATGAGCTCCTACAATGAGCAGTTCTTC.

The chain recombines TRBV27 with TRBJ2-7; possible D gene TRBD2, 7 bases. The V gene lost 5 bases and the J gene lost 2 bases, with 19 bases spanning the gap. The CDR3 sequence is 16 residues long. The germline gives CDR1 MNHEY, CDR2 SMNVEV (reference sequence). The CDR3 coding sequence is TGTGCCAGCAGTCCACGCGCGCGGGGGCCCCCCTACGAGCAGTACTTC. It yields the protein CASSPRARGPPYEQYF.

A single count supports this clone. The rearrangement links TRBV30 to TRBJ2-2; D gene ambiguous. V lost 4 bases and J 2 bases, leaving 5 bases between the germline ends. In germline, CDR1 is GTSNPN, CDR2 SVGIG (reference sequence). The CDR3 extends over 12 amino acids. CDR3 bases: TGTGCCTGGAACTTTAACACCGGGGAGCTGTTTTTT. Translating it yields CAWNFNTGELFF.

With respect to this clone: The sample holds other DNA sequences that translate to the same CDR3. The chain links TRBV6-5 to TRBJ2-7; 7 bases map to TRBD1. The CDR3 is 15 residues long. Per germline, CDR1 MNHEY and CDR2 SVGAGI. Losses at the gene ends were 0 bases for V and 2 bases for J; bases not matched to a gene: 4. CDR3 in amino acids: CASSYSSGGPYEQYF. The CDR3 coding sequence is TGTGCCAGCAGTTACTCATCAGGGGGACCCTACGAGCAGTACTTC.

CDR3 in amino acids: CASSYSRNRGEKLFF. As DNA, the CDR3 is TGTGCCAGCAGTTACTCGAGGAACAGGGGTGAAAAACTGTTTTTT. V and J are TRBV6-5 and TRBJ1-4; 7 nucleotides line up with TRBD1. CDR3 length equals 15 residues. Trimming removed 0 bases from V and 7 bases from J; junction bases left unmatched: 5. The germline gives CDR1 MNHEY, CDR2 SVGAGI.

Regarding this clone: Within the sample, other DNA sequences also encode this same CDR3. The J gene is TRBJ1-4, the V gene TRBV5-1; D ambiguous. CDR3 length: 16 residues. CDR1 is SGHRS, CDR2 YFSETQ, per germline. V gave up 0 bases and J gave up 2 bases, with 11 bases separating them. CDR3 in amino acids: CASSLGAGSTNEKLFF. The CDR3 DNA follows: TGCGCCAGCAGCTTGGGGGCGGGGAGTACTAATGAAAAACTGTTTTTT.

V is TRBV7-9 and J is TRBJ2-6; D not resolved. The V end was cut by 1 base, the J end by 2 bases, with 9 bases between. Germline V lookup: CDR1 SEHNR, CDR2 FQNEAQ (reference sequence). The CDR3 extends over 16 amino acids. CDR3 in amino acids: CASSLDSSAGANVLTF. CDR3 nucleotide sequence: TGTGCCAGCAGCTTAGACAGTTCCGCTGGGGCCAACGTCCTGACTTTC.

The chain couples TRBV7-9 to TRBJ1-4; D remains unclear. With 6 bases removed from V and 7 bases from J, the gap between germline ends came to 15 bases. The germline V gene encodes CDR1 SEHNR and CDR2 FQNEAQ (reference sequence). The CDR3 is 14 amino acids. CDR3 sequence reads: CASRSRAVGEKLFF. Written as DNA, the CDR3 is TGTGCCAGCAGATCAAGGGCAGTAGGTGAAAAACTGTTTTTT.

The CDR3 region has the DNA TGTGCCAGCAGCCACAGGGAGAGGGGAGAGACCCAGTACTTC. This encodes CASSHRERGETQYF. This chain uses TRBV11-2 with TRBJ2-5; tentatively, D is TRBD1 (6 bases). V was trimmed by 5 bases and J by 4 bases, leaving 14 bases between them. The germline CDR1 and CDR2 sequences are SGHAT and FQNNGV. The CDR3 has 14 residues.

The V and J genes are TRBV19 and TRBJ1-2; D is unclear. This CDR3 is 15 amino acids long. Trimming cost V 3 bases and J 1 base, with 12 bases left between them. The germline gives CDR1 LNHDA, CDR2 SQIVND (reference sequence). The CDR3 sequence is CASSIVVGVNYGYTF. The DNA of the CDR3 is TGTGCCAGTAGTATTGTCGTAGGCGTTAACTATGGCTACACCTTC. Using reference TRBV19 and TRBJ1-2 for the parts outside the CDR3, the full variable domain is DGGITQSPKYLFRKEGQNVTLSCEQNLNHDAMYWYRQDPGQGLRLIYYSQIVNDFQKGDIAEGYSVSREKKESFPLTVTSAQKNPTAFYLCASSIVVGVNYGYTFGSGTRLTVV.

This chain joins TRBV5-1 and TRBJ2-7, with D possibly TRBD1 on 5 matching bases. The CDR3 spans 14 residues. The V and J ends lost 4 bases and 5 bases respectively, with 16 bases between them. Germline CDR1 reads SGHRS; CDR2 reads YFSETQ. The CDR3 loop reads CASSPMTVSHEQYF. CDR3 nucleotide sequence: TGCGCCAGCAGCCCGATGACAGTTTCCCACGAGCAGTACTTC.

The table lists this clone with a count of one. CDR3 in DNA: TGTGCCAGCAGCTTAGCGCCTAGCGGGGTCCAAGAGACCCAGTACTTC. This gives the protein CASSLAPSGVQETQYF. V is TRBV7-6 and J is TRBJ2-5, with TRBD2 identical over 9 bases. J gave up 1 base and V 0 bases, and 3 bases lay outside the gene matches. Germline V lookup: CDR1 SGHVS, CDR2 FNYEAQ. The CDR3 runs 16 residues.